This T cell receptor (beta chain) is drawn from a study of Ad26.COV2.S vaccination and SARS-CoV-2 variants. J gave up 2 bases and V 4 bases, and 4 bases lay outside the gene matches. In germline, CDR1 is SGHTA, CDR2 FQGNSA. The CDR3 runs 16 residues. Profiling relied on immunoSEQ multiplex PCR, and the TCRdb table lists in-frame clones only, not all of them. Of fewer than 500,000 clones listed, 90% were seen once; the top ten hold around 4.2%. Treatment here: 19 received Ad26.COV2.S at low or high dose, single or two shots; five or six received placebo; per-sample allocation not given. The samples date from day 63 after the first vaccine or placebo injection.

This material consisted of peripheral blood, taken in a trial of Ad26.COV2.S vaccine versus placebo. This clonotype was obtained from a person aged 18-60 years who received the Ad26.COV2.S COVID-19 vaccine or a placebo. This chain connects TRBV7-2 to TRBJ2-1; TRBD2 matches 11 bases. CDR3 DNA sequence: TGTGCCAGCAGCTCCCCGGGACTAGCGGCCTACAATGAGCAGTTCTTC. It encodes CASSSPGLAAYNEQFF.